Below, 18 T cell receptor beta chains from the same sample are listed, as sequenced in a study of cytomegalovirus exposure and HLA in healthy donors (dated by TCRdb to between 2016 and 2019). Library construction relied on the immunoSEQ multiplex PCR assay. The multiplex PCR relied on a mix of 60 forward primers for TCR Vbeta segments and 13 reverse primers for TCR Jbeta segments. The table was pulled from immuneACCESS by TCRdb, which kept in-frame rearrangements only. Such tables lose some clones; where checked, under half of the loss comes from unresolved V genes, and the rest has no known cause. The sample records approximately 110,000 clones, about 16% of which are singletons. Clones ranked in the top ten supply about 1.9% of the sample. The sequenced material came from PBMCs. These receptors all come from a woman younger than 35 in good health and CMV-seronegative.

This clone was observed a handful of times. V is TRBV7-9 and J is TRBJ2-3; maybe TRBD2 (5 bases). CDR3 size: 11 residues. Germline V lookup: CDR1 SEHNR, CDR2 FQNEAQ (reference sequence). Trimming shortened V by 5 bases and J by 6 bases, and 6 bases separated the two germline ends. CDR3 nucleotides: TGTGCCAGCAGCCGCGGGGATACGCAGTATTTT. Translation: CASSRGDTQYF.

The V and J genes are TRBV28 and TRBJ2-1; D might be TRBD2 (6 bases). There are 13 residues in the CDR3. Germline V gene data show CDR1 as MDHEN and CDR2 as SYDVKM. V was trimmed by 6 bases and J by 6 bases, leaving 12 bases between them. The CDR3 DNA reads TGTGCCAGCAGCCTCGGGACTCCCAATGAGCAGTTCTTC. Amino acid sequence: CASSLGTPNEQFF.

CDR3: CASSLRGPGELFF. The CDR3 nucleotides read TGTGCCAGCAGCCTCAGGGGTCCGGGGGAGCTGTTTTTT. The chain has TRBV5-4 and TRBJ2-2; tentatively, D is TRBD1 (6 bases). This CDR3 comprises 13 residues. Trimming took off 4 bases at V and 8 bases at J, with 12 bases between the two ends. In germline, CDR1 is SGHNT, CDR2 YYREEE (reference sequence).

The chain recombines TRBV10-3 with TRBJ2-3; TRBD2 aligns across 11 bases. This CDR3 comprises 15 residues. The V gene end was trimmed by 2 bases and the J gene end by 6 bases; junction bases not matched to a gene: 4. Germline lookup yields CDR1 ENHRY and CDR2 SYGVKD. The CDR3 sequence: CAISETSGSRDTQYF. CDR3 DNA sequence: TGTGCCATCAGTGAGACTAGCGGGAGTAGGGATACGCAGTATTTT.

In this sample, this clone turned up a few times. This rearrangement joins TRBV7-6 to TRBJ2-3; 10 nucleotides align to TRBD2. The V segment lost 5 bases and the J segment 2 bases; nucleotides outside the gene matches: 7. The CDR3 extends over 16 amino acids. Germline V gene lookup returns CDR1 SGHVS and CDR2 FNYEAQ. DNA of the CDR3: TGTGCCAGCAGCGTAACTAGCGGGGCGCTCACAGATACGCAGTATTTT. It yields the protein CASSVTSGALTDTQYF.

The V gene is TRBV11-2, the J gene TRBJ2-5; 9 bases map to TRBD1. The CDR3 covers 16 residues. Germline CDR1 SGHAT, CDR2 FQNNGV. J was trimmed by 6 bases and V by 6 bases; bases with no gene match: 14. DNA for the CDR3: TGTGCCAGCAGTCAACTCATCGGGACAGGGCACCAGACCCAGTACTTC. Protein sequence: CASSQLIGTGHQTQYF.

The V and J genes are TRBV9 and TRBJ1-1, with 8 bases lining up with TRBD1. V gave up 3 bases and J gave up 5 bases; unmatched junction bases: 9. This CDR3 comprises 15 residues. Germline values: CDR1 SGDLS, CDR2 YYNGEE. The CDR3 region has the DNA TGTGCCAGCAGCGCCAGACAGGGGATGAGTACTGAAGCTTTCTTT. It specifies CASSARQGMSTEAFF.

The gene calls are TRBV10-3 and TRBJ1-1; a possible D gene is TRBD1 (6 bases). The V and J ends lost 4 bases and 1 base respectively, with 10 bases between them. This CDR3 spans 14 amino acids. Germline V gene data show CDR1 as ENHRY and CDR2 as SYGVKD. The CDR3 nucleotides are TGTGCCATCAGTGTGGACAGCAAGAACACTGAAGCTTTCTTT. This gives the protein CAISVDSKNTEAFF.

This clone showed up just a few times. The gene calls are TRBV6-1 and TRBJ1-2; no reliable D call. The CDR3 covers 14 residues. CDR1 MNHNS and CDR2 SASEGT come from the germline V gene. V was shortened by 4 bases and J by 3 bases, with 12 bases between the two germline ends. The CDR3 bases are TGTGCCAGCAGTGGACGGGGAAAGGACTATGGCTACACCTTC. The encoded protein is CASSGRGKDYGYTF.

This clone was seen only a few times. The CDR3 nucleotides read TGTGCCAGCAGTGAGGAGGACAGGGGGTTGGAGACCCAGTACTTC. Protein: CASSEEDRGLETQYF. The chain combines TRBV6-1 with TRBJ2-5; 10 bases map to TRBD1. V shed 3 bases and J 5 bases; nucleotides not matched to a gene: 6. The CDR3 extends over 15 amino acids. From germline, CDR1 is MNHNS and CDR2 SASEGT.

The genes are TRBV5-1 and TRBJ2-2; 9 bases fit TRBD2. Per germline, CDR1 SGHRS and CDR2 YFSETQ. This CDR3 has 16 amino acids. V trimming: 1 base; J trimming: 4 bases; junction bases outside the gene matches: 5. This CDR3 is CASSLQAGGSTGELFF. In nucleotides, the CDR3 is TGCGCCAGCAGCTTGCAGGCGGGAGGGTCCACCGGGGAGCTGTTTTTT.

This chain connects TRBV6-4 to TRBJ1-1; 8 nucleotides align to TRBD1. Unmatched junction bases numbered 3, after V lost 3 bases and J lost 6 bases. Germline V CDR1 and CDR2: MRHNA, SNTAGT. The CDR3 is made up of 13 amino acids. The CDR3 here is CASSEDREAEAFF. The CDR3 nucleotides are TGTGCCAGCAGTGAGGACAGGGAGGCTGAAGCTTTCTTT.

This chain links TRBV7-9 with TRBJ1-1; maybe TRBD1 (5 bases). The CDR3 covers 12 residues. Germline CDR1 and CDR2: SEHNR and FQNEAQ (reference sequence). V shed 7 bases and J shed 8 bases, with 14 bases lying between them. The CDR3 DNA reads TGTGCCAGCACCATAAAGAAGGGGGAAGCTTTCTTT. This codes for CASTIKKGEAFF.

This chain connects TRBV10-3 to TRBJ2-5, with TRBD2 as a possible D gene (6 bases). V lost 6 bases and J lost 2, with 7 bases in between. This CDR3 comprises 12 residues. Germline-derived CDR1 and CDR2 are ENHRY and SYGVKD. The CDR3 spells CAIRGGQETQYF. The CDR3 coding sequence is TGTGCCATCAGAGGAGGGCAAGAGACCCAGTACTTC.

This chain joins TRBV6-5 and TRBJ2-7; 7 bases agree with TRBD1. With V trimmed by 5 bases and J by 4 bases, 11 bases remained unmatched. This CDR3 comprises 15 residues. In germline, CDR1 is MNHEY, CDR2 SVGAGI. CDR3 residues: CASSGTAIRAYEQYF. In DNA, the CDR3 is TGTGCCAGCAGTGGGACAGCTATACGGGCATACGAGCAGTACTTC.

The J gene is TRBJ2-3, the V gene TRBV4-3, with 7 bases lining up with TRBD1. V trimming: 2 bases; J trimming: 2 bases; junction bases outside the gene matches: 19. In germline, CDR1 is LGHNA, CDR2 YSLEER. This CDR3 region has 20 residues. The CDR3 sequence: CASSQTSPVDRAITTDTQYF. CDR3 DNA sequence: TGCGCCAGCAGCCAAACTTCTCCTGTAGACAGGGCTATAACCACAGATACGCAGTATTTT.

This clone was recorded a few times. The rearrangement links TRBV30 to TRBJ2-7; 7 bases fit TRBD2. Germline values: CDR1 GTSNPN, CDR2 SVGIG (reference sequence). The CDR3 extends over 16 amino acids. With 1 base clipped from V and 1 base from J, the junction kept 10 bases outside the gene matches. The CDR3 region is CAWSGTRLPLSYEQYF. CDR3 nucleotides: TGTGCCTGGAGTGGGACTAGGCTGCCCCTATCCTACGAGCAGTACTTC.

Concerning this clone itself: Within the sample, other DNA sequences also encode this same CDR3. This chain joins TRBV4-2 and TRBJ1-5; 8 bases match TRBD1. CDR1 and CDR2 from the germline V gene are LGHNA and YNFKEQ. V shed 3 bases and J 2 bases; nucleotides not matched to a gene: 6. CDR3 length: 16 amino acids. CDR3 coding DNA: TGTGCCAGCAGCCACGGACAGGGTGGAGGCAATCAGCCCCAGCATTTT. Encoded protein: CASSHGQGGGNQPQHF.